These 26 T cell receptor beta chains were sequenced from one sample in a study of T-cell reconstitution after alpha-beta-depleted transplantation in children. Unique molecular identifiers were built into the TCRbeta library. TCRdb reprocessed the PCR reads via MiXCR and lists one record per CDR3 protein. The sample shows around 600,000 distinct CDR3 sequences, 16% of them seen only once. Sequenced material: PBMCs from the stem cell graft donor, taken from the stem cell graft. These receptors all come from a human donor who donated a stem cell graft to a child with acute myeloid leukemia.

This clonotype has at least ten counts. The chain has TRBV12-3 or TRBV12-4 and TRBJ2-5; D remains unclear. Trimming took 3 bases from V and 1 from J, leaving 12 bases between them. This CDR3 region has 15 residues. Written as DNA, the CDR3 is TGTGCCAGCAGTTTCGGGCAGCTTCTCCAAGAGACCCAGTACTTC. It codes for CASSFGQLLQETQYF.

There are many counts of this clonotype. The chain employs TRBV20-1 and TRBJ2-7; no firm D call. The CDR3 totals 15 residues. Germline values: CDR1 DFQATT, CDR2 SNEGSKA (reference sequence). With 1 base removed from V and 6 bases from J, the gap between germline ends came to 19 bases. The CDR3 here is CSARGKANNRGEQYV. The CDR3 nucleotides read TGCAGTGCTAGAGGGAAGGCCAACAATAGAGGCGAGCAGTACGTC.

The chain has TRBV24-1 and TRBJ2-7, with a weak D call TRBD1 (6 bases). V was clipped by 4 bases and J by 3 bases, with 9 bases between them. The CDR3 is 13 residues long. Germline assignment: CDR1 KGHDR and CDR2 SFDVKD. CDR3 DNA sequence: TGTGCCACCAGTGAGGGGGCGCGCTACGAGCAGTACTTC. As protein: CATSEGARYEQYF.

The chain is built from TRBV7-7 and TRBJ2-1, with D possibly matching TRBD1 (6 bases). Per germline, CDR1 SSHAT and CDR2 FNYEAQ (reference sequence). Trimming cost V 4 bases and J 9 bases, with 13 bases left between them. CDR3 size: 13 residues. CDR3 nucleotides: TGTGCCAGCAGCTCCAGGGGTCACGCTGAGCAGTTCTTC. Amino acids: CASSSRGHAEQFF.

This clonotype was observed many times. CDR3 sequence (DNA): TGCAGTGCTAGGGGTCAGAACTATGGCTACACCTTC. This sequence encodes CSARGQNYGYTF. The chain joins TRBV20-1 to TRBJ1-2, with D hard to call. The CDR3 totals 12 residues. Germline CDR1 reads DFQATT; CDR2 reads SNEGSKA (reference sequence). V was pared by 3 bases and J by 2 bases, with 7 bases between.

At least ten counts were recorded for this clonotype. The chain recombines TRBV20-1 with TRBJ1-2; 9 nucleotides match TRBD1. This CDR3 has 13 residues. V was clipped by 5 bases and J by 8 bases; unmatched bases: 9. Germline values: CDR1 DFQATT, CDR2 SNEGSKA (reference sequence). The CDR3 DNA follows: TGCAGTGCTCGAACCGGGACAGGGAACGGCTACACCTTC. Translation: CSARTGTGNGYTF.

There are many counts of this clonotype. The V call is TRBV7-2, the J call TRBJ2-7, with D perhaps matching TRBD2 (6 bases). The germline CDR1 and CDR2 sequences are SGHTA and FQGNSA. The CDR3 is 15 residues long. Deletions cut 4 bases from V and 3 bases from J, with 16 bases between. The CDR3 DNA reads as TGTGCCAGCAGCTCCCAAATTGGGGGGTACTACGAGCAGTACTTC. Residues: CASSSQIGGYYEQYF.

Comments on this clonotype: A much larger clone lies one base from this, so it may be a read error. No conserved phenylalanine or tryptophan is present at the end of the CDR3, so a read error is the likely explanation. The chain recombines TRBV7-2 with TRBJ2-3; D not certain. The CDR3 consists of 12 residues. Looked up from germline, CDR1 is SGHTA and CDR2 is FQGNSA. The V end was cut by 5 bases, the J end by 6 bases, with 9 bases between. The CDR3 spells CASSLSSDTQYS. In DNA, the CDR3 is TGTGCCAGCAGCCTAAGTTCGGATACGCAGTATTCT.

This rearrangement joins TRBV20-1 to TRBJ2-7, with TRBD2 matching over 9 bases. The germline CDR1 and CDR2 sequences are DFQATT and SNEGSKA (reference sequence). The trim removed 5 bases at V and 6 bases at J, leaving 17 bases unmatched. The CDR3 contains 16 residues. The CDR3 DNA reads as TGCAGTGCTGGGGGCCTGGCGGGGGGGTTCCGATCCGAGCAGTACGTC. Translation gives CSAGGLAGGFRSEQYV.

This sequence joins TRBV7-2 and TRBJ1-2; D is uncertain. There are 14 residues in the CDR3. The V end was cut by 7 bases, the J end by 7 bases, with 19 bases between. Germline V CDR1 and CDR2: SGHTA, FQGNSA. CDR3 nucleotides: TGTGCCAGCATCCCAGCGGGCCAGTTGGGTGGCTACACCTTC. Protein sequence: CASIPAGQLGGYTF.

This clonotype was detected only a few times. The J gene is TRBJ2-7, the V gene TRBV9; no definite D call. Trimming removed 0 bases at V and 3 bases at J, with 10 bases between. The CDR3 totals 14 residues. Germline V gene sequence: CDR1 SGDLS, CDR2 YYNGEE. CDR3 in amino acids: CASSVGGSVYEQYF. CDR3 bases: TGTGCCAGCAGCGTAGGGGGATCCGTCTACGAGCAGTACTTC.

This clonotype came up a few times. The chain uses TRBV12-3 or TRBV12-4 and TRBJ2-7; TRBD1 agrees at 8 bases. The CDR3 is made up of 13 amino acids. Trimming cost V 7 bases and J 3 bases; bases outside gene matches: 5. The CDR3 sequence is CASTAGQGYEQYF. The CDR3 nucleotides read TGTGCCAGCACCGCAGGACAGGGCTACGAGCAGTACTTC.

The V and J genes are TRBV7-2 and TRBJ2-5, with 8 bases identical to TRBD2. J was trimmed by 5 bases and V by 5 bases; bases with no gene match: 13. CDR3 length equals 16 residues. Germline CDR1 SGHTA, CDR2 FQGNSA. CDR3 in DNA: TGTGCCAGCAGCCTAGGGTGGCGGGGGGTCATTGAGACCCAGTACTTC. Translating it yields CASSLGWRGVIETQYF.

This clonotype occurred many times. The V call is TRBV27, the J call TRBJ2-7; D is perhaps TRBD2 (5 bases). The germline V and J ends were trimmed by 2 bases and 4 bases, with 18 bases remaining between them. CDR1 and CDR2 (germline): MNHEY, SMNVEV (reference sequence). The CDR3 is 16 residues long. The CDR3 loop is CASSLTTLGLGYEQYF. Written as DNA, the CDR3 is TGTGCCAGCAGTTTAACGACACTAGGTCTAGGGTACGAGCAGTACTTC.

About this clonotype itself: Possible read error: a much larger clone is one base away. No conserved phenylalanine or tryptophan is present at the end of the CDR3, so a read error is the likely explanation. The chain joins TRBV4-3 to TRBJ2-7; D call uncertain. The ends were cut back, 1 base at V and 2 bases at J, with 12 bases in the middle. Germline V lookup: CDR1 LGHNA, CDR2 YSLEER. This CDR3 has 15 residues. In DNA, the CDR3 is TGCGCCAGCAGCCAAGGTCGGCCAGTAGCCTACGAGCAGTACTCC. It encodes CASSQGRPVAYEQYS.

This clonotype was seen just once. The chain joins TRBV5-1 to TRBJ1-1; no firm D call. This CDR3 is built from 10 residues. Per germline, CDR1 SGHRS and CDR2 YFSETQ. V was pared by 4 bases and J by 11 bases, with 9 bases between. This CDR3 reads CASSRDMAFF. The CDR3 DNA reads TGCGCCAGCAGCCGGGATATGGCTTTCTTT.

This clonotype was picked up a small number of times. CDR3: CSARDLEAGNTEAFF. The CDR3 DNA sequence: TGCAGTGCTAGAGACCTCGAGGCGGGGAACACTGAAGCTTTCTTT. The J gene is TRBJ1-1, the V gene TRBV20-1, with D unclear. CDR1 and CDR2 (germline): DFQATT, SNEGSKA (reference sequence). This CDR3 spans 15 amino acids. V lost 0 bases to trimming and J lost 1 base, with 12 bases between them.

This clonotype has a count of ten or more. The CDR3 coding sequence is TGCAGCGTTCCCAGGACAGCAGCGAACACCGGGGAGCTGTTTTTT. Translated, it gives CSVPRTAANTGELFF. The V gene is TRBV29-1, the J gene TRBJ2-2, with TRBD1 as a possible D gene (6 bases). CDR3 length: 15 amino acids. Germline loops: CDR1 SQVTM, CDR2 ANQGSEA. The V end lost 5 bases, the J end lost 0 bases, and 13 bases lay between the germline ends.

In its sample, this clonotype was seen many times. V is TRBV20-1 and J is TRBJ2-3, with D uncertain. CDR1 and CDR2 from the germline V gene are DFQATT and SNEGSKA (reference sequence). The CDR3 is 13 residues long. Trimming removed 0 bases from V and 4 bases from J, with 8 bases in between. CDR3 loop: CSARDPSPDTQYF. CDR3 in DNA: TGCAGTGCTAGAGATCCTAGTCCAGATACGCAGTATTTT.

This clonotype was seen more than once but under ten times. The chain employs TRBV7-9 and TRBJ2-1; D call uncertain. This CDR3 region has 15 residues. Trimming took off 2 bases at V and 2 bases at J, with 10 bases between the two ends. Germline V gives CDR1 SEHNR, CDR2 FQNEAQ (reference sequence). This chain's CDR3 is CASSLSPNAYNEQFF. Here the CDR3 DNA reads TGTGCCAGCAGCTTATCGCCAAACGCCTACAATGAGCAGTTCTTC.

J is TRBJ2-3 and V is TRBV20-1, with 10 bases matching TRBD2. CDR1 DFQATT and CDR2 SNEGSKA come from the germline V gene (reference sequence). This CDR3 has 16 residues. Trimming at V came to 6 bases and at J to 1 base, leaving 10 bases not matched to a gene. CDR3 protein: CSAKRGGQFGTDTQYF. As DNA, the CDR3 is TGCAGTGCCAAGCGGGGGGGCCAGTTTGGCACAGATACGCAGTATTTT.

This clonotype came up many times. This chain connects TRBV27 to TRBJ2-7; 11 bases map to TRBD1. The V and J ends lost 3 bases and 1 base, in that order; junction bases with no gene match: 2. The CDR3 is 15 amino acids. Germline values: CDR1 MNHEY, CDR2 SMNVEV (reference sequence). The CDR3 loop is CASSLGTGGSYEQYF. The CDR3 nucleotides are TGTGCCAGCAGTTTGGGGACAGGGGGATCCTACGAGCAGTACTTC.

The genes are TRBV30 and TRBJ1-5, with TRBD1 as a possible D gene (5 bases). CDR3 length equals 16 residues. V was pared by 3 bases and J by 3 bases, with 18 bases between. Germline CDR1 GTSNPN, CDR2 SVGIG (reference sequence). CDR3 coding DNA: TGTGCCTGGAGCCGCGGGGCAGCCCAAGTCAATCAGCCCCAGCATTTT. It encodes CAWSRGAAQVNQPQHF.

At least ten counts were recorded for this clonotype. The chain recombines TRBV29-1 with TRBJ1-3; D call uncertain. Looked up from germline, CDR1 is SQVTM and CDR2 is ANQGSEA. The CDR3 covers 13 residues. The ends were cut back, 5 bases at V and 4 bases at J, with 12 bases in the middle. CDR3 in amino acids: CSVMTEGGNTIYF. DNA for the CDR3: TGCAGCGTTATGACCGAGGGAGGAAACACCATATATTTT.

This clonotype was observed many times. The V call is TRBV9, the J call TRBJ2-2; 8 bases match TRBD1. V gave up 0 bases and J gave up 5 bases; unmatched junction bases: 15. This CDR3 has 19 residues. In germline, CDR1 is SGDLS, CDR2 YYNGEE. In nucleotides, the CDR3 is TGTGCCAGCAGCGTAGTGGGGCAGGGGGCTGGCTCAGGTACCGGGGAGCTGTTTTTT. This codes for CASSVVGQGAGSGTGELFF. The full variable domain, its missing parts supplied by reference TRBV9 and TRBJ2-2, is DSGVTQTPKHLITATGQRVTLRCSPRSGDLSVYWYQQSLDQGLQFLIQYYNGEERAKGNILERFSAQQFPDLHSELNLSSLELGDSALYFCASSVVGQGAGSGTGELFFGEGSRLTVL.

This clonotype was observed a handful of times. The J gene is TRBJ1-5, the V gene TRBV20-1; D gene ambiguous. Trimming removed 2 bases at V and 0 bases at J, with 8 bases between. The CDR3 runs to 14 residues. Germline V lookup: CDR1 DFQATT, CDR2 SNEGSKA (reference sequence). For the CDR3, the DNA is TGCAGTGCTAGAAACACCCGTAGCAATCAGCCCCAGCATTTT. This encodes CSARNTRSNQPQHF.